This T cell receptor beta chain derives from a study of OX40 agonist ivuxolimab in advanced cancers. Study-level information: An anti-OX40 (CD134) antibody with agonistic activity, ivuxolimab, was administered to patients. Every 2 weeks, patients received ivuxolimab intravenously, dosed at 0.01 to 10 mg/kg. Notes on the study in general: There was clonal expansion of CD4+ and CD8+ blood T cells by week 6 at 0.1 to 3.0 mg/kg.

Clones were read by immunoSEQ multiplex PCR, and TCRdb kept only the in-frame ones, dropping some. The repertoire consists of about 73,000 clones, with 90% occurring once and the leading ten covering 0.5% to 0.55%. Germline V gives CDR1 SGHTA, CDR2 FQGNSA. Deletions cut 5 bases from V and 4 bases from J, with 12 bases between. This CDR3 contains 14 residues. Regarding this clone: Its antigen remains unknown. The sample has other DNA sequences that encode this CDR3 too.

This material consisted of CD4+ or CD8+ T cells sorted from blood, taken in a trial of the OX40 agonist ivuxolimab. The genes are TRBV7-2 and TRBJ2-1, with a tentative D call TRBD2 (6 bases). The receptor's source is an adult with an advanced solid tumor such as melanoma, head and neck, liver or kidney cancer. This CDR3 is CASSVGLAYNEQFF. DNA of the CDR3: TGTGCCAGCAGCGTGGGACTCGCATACAATGAGCAGTTCTTC.